This note documents a single T cell receptor beta chain sequence. The target antigen is unknown. This CDR3 has 14 amino acids. J was trimmed by 2 bases and V by 2 bases; bases with no gene match: 5. Germline assignment: CDR1 DFQATT and CDR2 SNEGSKA (reference sequence). This entry comes from a study of post-analysis software for immune sequencing data. Libraries were made from TCR beta cDNA, and they carried unique molecular identifiers. TCRdb passed the PCR reads through MiXCR, listing each CDR3 protein once. This sample has hundreds of thousands of distinct CDR3 sequences; about 27% occur once, and the top ten carry 0.55% to 0.65%. General observations from the study: Comparison with controls showed significantly lower normalized Chao1 diversity in multiple sclerosis patients. Among five TRBV segments more frequent in patients than controls were TRBV5-6, TRBV5-1 and TRBV20-1.

V and J are TRBV20-1 and TRBJ1-2; TRBD1 matches 7 bases. The specimen sequenced was blood. The receptor's source is a girl between 5 and 17 years old with multiple sclerosis. Here the CDR3 reads CSARSEGANYGYTF. The DNA of the CDR3 is TGCAGTGCTAGATCGGAGGGGGCGAACTATGGCTACACCTTC.